This TCR beta chain originates from a study of T cell repertoires in cytomegalovirus infection. Background on the study: Public TCR beta signatures indicated both CMV infection and matching HLA type. Broader study findings: Ex vivo, HLA-C-restricted CMV-specific TCR beta clonotypes prevailed over the rest of the response.

Of note for this clonotype: Its antigen is not known.

One entry per CDR3 protein, called by TCRdb with MiXCR from the reads. The data contain approximately 770,000 distinct CDR3 sequences, approximately 32% of them singletons. This receptor was taken from a human donor in good health (CMV status not recorded). Some clones in this sample may be carry-over from other donors' samples. Sequenced here: cultured CD8+ T cells from PBMCs, sampled from culture after CMV antigen stimulation.

The CDR3 reads CATGARQLTDTQYF. In DNA form, the CDR3 reads TGTGCCACCGGGGCTAGGCAGCTCACAGATACGCAGTATTTT. The chain combines TRBV15 with TRBJ2-3; tentative D call: TRBD1 (5 bases). The CDR3 has 14 amino acids. Germline loops: CDR1 LNHNV, CDR2 YYDKDF (reference sequence). The ends were cut back, 8 bases at V and 2 bases at J, with 14 bases in the middle.